The 27 T cell receptor beta chains below come from one sample, sequenced in a study of glioma-infiltrating T cells. Amplification of TCR alpha and beta CDR3 regions from RNA used iRepertoire nested multiplex PCR. TCRdb used MiXCR to reprocess the multiplex PCR reads, holding one entry per CDR3 protein. The data hold fewer than 500,000 distinct CDR3 sequences, with less than 50% observed a single time. Sequencing was performed on glioma tissue, nonneoplastic brain tissue, or PBMCs (not recorded which). The source is a human donor with low-grade glioma or glioblastoma, undergoing nonglioma brain surgery, or in good health (not recorded which).

V usage is TRBV18 and J usage is TRBJ2-1; 8 bases fit TRBD1. There are 15 residues in the CDR3. The V segment lost 3 bases and the J segment 3 bases; nucleotides outside the gene matches: 4. Germline CDR1 KGHSH, CDR2 LQKENI. This CDR3 is CASSPLGQGYNEQFF. The CDR3 bases are TGTGCCAGCTCACCGCTCGGACAGGGCTACAATGAGCAGTTCTTC.

On this clonotype: With a much larger clone just one base away, this may be a read error. This chain joins TRBV15 and TRBJ1-5; perhaps TRBD1 as D (5 bases). Trimming stripped 1 base from V and 5 bases from J, with 12 bases between. Per germline, CDR1 LNHNV and CDR2 YYDKDF (reference sequence). This CDR3 contains 15 residues. CDR3 sequence reads: CATSRVRASDQPQHF. CDR3 sequence (DNA): TGTGCCACCAGCAGAGTCAGGGCCTCCGATCAGCCCCAGCATTTT.

V gene TRBV28 combines with J gene TRBJ1-6, with TRBD1 as a possible D gene (5 bases). The CDR3 runs 14 residues. V was cut by 7 bases and J by 9 bases, with 16 bases left in between. CDR1 is MDHEN and CDR2 is SYDVKM in the germline V gene. CDR3 nucleotides: TGTGCCAGCAACTCTCCTTTAGGGACTTCACCCCTCCACTTT. Its translation is CASNSPLGTSPLHF.

The table lists this clonotype with a few counts. The chain links TRBV7-6 to TRBJ2-1, with 10 positions matching TRBD2. J lost 6 bases, V lost 5 bases, and 4 bases had no gene match. Germline CDR1 reads SGHVS; CDR2 reads FNYEAQ. This CDR3 is built from 14 residues. CDR3 protein: CASSGAGGGNEQFF. The CDR3 DNA reads as TGTGCCAGCAGCGGAGCGGGAGGGGGCAATGAGCAGTTCTTC.

J is TRBJ2-3 and V is TRBV11-3, with unresolved D. The CDR3 runs to 13 residues. The germline CDR1 and CDR2 sequences are SGHNT and YENEEA. The V end was cut by 4 bases, the J end by 6 bases, with 11 bases between. CDR3 in amino acids: CASSSGLVDTQYF. The CDR3, as DNA: TGTGCCAGCAGCTCAGGCCTAGTGGATACGCAGTATTTT.

About this clonotype itself: A much larger clone differs by one base, so this may be a read error. The chain has TRBV7-3 and TRBJ2-5; D not certain. Deletions cut 2 bases from V and 7 bases from J, with 11 bases between. Germline values: CDR1 SGHTA, CDR2 FQGTGA. CDR3 size: 13 residues. The chain's CDR3 is CASSLDASRTQYF. The CDR3 nucleotides are TGTGCCAGCAGCTTAGACGCCTCCCGGACCCAGTACTTC.

This clonotype has more than one count but fewer than ten. The V and J genes are TRBV7-8 and TRBJ2-1; 9 bases fit TRBD2. The CDR3 sequence is 15 residues long. After removal of 5 bases from V and 4 bases from J, the junction contained 6 bases not matched to a gene. Germline V gene data show CDR1 as SGHVS and CDR2 as FQNEAQ. The CDR3 nucleotides read TGTGCCAGCAGCGCACTAGCGGGTGCTTACAATGAGCAGTTCTTC. Residues: CASSALAGAYNEQFF.

The chain has TRBV7-2 and TRBJ1-5, with D possibly being TRBD1 (5 bases). V was clipped by 5 bases and J by 6 bases, with 17 bases between them. Germline CDR1 is SGHTA and CDR2 is FQGNSA. The CDR3 is 15 residues long. Here the CDR3 reads CASSGHGGPGQPQHF. As DNA, the CDR3 is TGTGCCAGCAGCGGCCATGGGGGACCGGGTCAGCCCCAGCATTTT.

The chain is built from TRBV4-2 and TRBJ2-5; possible D gene TRBD1, 5 bases. V lost 5 bases, J lost 5 bases, and 12 bases lay in between. The CDR3 spans 13 residues. Germline V lookup: CDR1 LGHNA, CDR2 YNFKEQ. CDR3 in amino acids: CASSAQGVETQYF. Written as DNA, the CDR3 is TGTGCCAGCAGCGCGCAGGGCGTTGAGACCCAGTACTTC.

V and J are TRBV27 and TRBJ2-7; 10 nucleotides align to TRBD2. Germline V gene data show CDR1 as MNHEY and CDR2 as SMNVEV (reference sequence). The CDR3 has 18 amino acids. The V segment lost 2 bases and the J segment 4 bases; nucleotides outside the gene matches: 14. CDR3 in amino acids: CASSLGRQPGLAIYEQYF. The CDR3 DNA reads as TGTGCCAGCAGTTTAGGGAGGCAACCGGGACTAGCGATTTACGAGCAGTACTTC.

As regards this clonotype: This is likely a read error, given that the CDR3 carries no conserved phenylalanine or tryptophan at its end. This chain joins TRBV6-1 and TRBJ2-1, with unresolved D. This CDR3 is built from 15 residues. The V gene lost 5 bases and the J gene lost 4 bases, with 15 bases spanning the gap. The germline CDR1 and CDR2 sequences are MNHNS and SASEGT. As DNA, the CDR3 is TGTGCCAGCAGTCCACAGCAGAAACTGTACAATGAGCAGTTCTAC. It translates to CASSPQQKLYNEQFY.

This chain joins TRBV6-1 and TRBJ1-3; D is uncertain. CDR1 and CDR2 from the germline V gene are MNHNS and SASEGT. The CDR3 runs to 18 residues. Trimming shortened V by 6 bases and J by 0 bases, and 21 bases separated the two germline ends. The CDR3 loop is CASSPAGFGFLSGNTIYF. The CDR3 nucleotides are TGTGCCAGCAGCCCCGCAGGTTTCGGATTTCTCTCTGGAAACACCATATATTTT.

The CDR3 protein is CASSFGVSTEAFF. In nucleotides, the CDR3 is TGTGCCAGCAGTTTTGGGGTTTCCACTGAAGCTTTCTTT. This sequence joins TRBV12-3 or TRBV12-4 and TRBJ1-1; D remains ambiguous. The CDR3 extends over 13 amino acids. Trimming took off 3 bases at V and 4 bases at J, with 9 bases between the two ends.

V usage is TRBV4-1 and J usage is TRBJ2-7; D unresolved. V was clipped by 4 bases and J by 5 bases, with 18 bases between them. CDR1 and CDR2 (germline): MGHRA, YSYEKL. The CDR3 extends over 15 amino acids. The CDR3 here is CASSPGALPAHEQYF. CDR3 nucleotide sequence: TGCGCCAGCAGCCCAGGCGCACTGCCAGCCCACGAGCAGTACTTC.

Turning to this clonotype: A read error may explain this, as a much larger clone is one base away. This sequence joins TRBV6-1 and TRBJ2-6, with 11 bases identical to TRBD2. V dropped 4 bases and J dropped 1; count of bases not matched to a gene: 3. Germline assignment: CDR1 MNHNS and CDR2 SASEGT. This CDR3 spans 17 amino acids. The DNA for the CDR3 is TGTGCCAGCAGTGTAAGACTAGCGGGGTCTGGGGCCAACGTCCTGACTTTC. Protein product: CASSVRLAGSGANVLTF.

This chain connects TRBV2 to TRBJ2-3; 15 nucleotides align to TRBD2. The CDR3 contains 16 residues. Losses at the gene ends were 5 bases for V and 5 bases for J; bases not matched to a gene: 5. From germline, CDR1 is SNHLY and CDR2 FYNNEI. As DNA, the CDR3 is TGTGCCAGCAGTACGGGACTAGCGGGAGGTGAAGATACGCAGTATTTT. It specifies CASSTGLAGGEDTQYF.

The CDR3 DNA follows: TGCGCCAGCAGCCAAGATCCGGTAGGGGCCTACGAGCAGTACTTC. Translation gives CASSQDPVGAYEQYF. The V gene is TRBV4-1, the J gene TRBJ2-7; D may be TRBD1 (5 bases). V gave up 0 bases and J gave up 2 bases, with 11 bases separating them. The CDR3 is 15 residues long. Per the germline V gene, CDR1 is MGHRA and CDR2 is YSYEKL.

As concerns this clonotype: A junction end diverges from the germline sequence, so it may reflect a read error. J is TRBJ2-6 and V is TRBV6-2 or TRBV6-3; 9 nucleotides match TRBD1. This CDR3 has 19 amino acids. Germline values: CDR1 MNHEY, CDR2 SVGEGT. As DNA, the CDR3 is TGTGCCAGCAGACAGGAACAGGGGGCCTGGAGCTCTGGGGCCGACGTCCTGACTTTC. Protein sequence: CASRQEQGAWSSGADVLTF.

This clonotype was counted a few times. V is TRBV28 and J is TRBJ2-1; perhaps TRBD2 as D (6 bases). V lost 3 bases and J lost 5, with 17 bases in between. The CDR3 runs 16 residues. From germline, CDR1 is MDHEN and CDR2 SYDVKM. This CDR3 reads CASSFPWREGDNEQFF. The CDR3 bases are TGTGCCAGCAGTTTTCCCTGGCGGGAAGGGGACAATGAGCAGTTCTTC.

This clonotype has a handful of counts. This chain uses TRBV11-1 with TRBJ1-1, with TRBD1 as a possible D gene (6 bases). The CDR3 is 13 amino acids. The germline V gene encodes CDR1 SGHAT and CDR2 FQDESV (reference sequence). The ends were cut back, 3 bases at V and 4 bases at J, with 9 bases in the middle. This chain's CDR3 is CASSLKQGTEAFF. In nucleotides, the CDR3 is TGTGCCAGCAGCTTGAAACAGGGCACTGAAGCTTTCTTT.

This clonotype has just one count. The CDR3 end shows no conserved phenylalanine or tryptophan, and so a read error is likely. The chain couples TRBV28 to TRBJ2-7; no clear D. Germline loops: CDR1 MDHEN, CDR2 SYDVKM. This CDR3 is built from 13 residues. Trimming removed 2 bases from V and 4 bases from J, with 9 bases in between. The CDR3 DNA reads as TGTGCCAGCAGTTTACCCGACGCATACGAGCAGTACCTC. It translates to CASSLPDAYEQYL.

This clonotype was recorded a few times. The genes are TRBV19 and TRBJ1-2; D is undetermined. Per germline, CDR1 LNHDA and CDR2 SQIVND (reference sequence). The CDR3 consists of 14 residues. Deletions cut 3 bases from V and 8 bases from J, with 16 bases between. CDR3: CASSIVISMKGYTF. The DNA for the CDR3 is TGTGCCAGTAGTATTGTGATTTCAATGAAGGGCTACACCTTC.

There are a few counts of this clonotype. The V call is TRBV28, the J call TRBJ1-2; D perhaps matches TRBD1 (6 bases). The CDR3 sequence is 15 residues long. Deletions cut 2 bases from V and 2 bases from J, with 12 bases between. CDR1 and CDR2 (germline): MDHEN, SYDVKM. CDR3 sequence: CASSLGLGQNYGYTF. The CDR3 bases are TGTGCCAGCAGTTTAGGCCTTGGACAGAACTATGGCTACACCTTC.

The sample holds many counts of this clonotype. The V and J genes are TRBV28 and TRBJ2-7; 10 bases align to TRBD1. Trimming took 5 bases from V and 3 from J; bases not matched to a gene: 4. Germline-derived CDR1 and CDR2 are MDHEN and SYDVKM. The CDR3 has 14 residues. The CDR3 coding sequence is TGTGCCAGCAGTGCAAGGGACAGGGGCTACGAGCAGTACTTC. As protein: CASSARDRGYEQYF.

This clonotype was observed a single time. The chain is built from TRBV18 and TRBJ2-3; D unclear. Germline loops: CDR1 KGHSH, CDR2 LQKENI. The CDR3 is 15 amino acids. V lost 0 bases and J lost 1, with 8 bases in between. CDR3 in amino acids: CASSPPFLGTDTQYF. DNA of the CDR3: TGTGCCAGCTCACCACCGTTCCTAGGCACAGATACGCAGTATTTT.

The sample holds many counts of this clonotype. The J gene is TRBJ2-3, the V gene TRBV27, with 14 bases lining up with TRBD2. CDR1 is MNHEY and CDR2 is SMNVEV in the germline V gene (reference sequence). This CDR3 region has 16 residues. J lost 9 bases, V lost 7 bases, and 12 bases had no gene match. In DNA form, the CDR3 reads TGTGCCAGCACCCGAGGGACTAGCGGGAGTTTCGGCACGCAGTATTTT. This encodes CASTRGTSGSFGTQYF.

The J gene is TRBJ2-5, the V gene TRBV7-2; tentatively, D is TRBD2 (7 bases). Per the germline V gene, CDR1 is SGHTA and CDR2 is FQGNSA. This CDR3 contains 14 residues. V lost 5 bases and J lost 5, with 15 bases in between. For the CDR3, the DNA is TGTGCCAGCAGCGCCCGGGGGGCCGGGGAGACCCAGTACTTC. This gives the protein CASSARGAGETQYF.